The clone carrying this TCR beta chain was detected a few times. Its antigen is currently unknown. This entry belongs to a study of STAT5B mutations in CD4+ large granular lymphocyte leukemia. Findings and caveats of the study: Compared with healthy controls (2/35), patient top clones favored TRBV06 (8/27). Higher CD4+ than CD8+ T-LGLL clonality might reflect small sample size.

In the original processing: Productive clonotypes were detectable down to 2.59 x 10-5 frequency. Sequencing was performed with immunoSEQ multiplex PCR; in TCRdb, only in-frame clones are kept and a portion is missing. That table is the source of V, J and clone size, and D and trimming were worked out from the DNA. The top ten clones hold 0.29% of a sample with around 30,000 clones, around 76% of them seen once. Germline values: CDR1 MNHEY, CDR2 SVGAGI. The CDR3 totals 14 residues. The V and J ends lost 6 bases and 5 bases respectively, with 16 bases between them. The source is a human donor in good health. This sequence joins TRBV6-5 and TRBJ1-1, with a tentative D call TRBD1 (5 bases). Material for sequencing was CD4+ T cells from blood buffy coats. The CDR3 loop is CASSPPRGATEAFF. CDR3 DNA: TGTGCCAGCAGCCCTCCCAGAGGGGCGACTGAAGCTTTCTTT.